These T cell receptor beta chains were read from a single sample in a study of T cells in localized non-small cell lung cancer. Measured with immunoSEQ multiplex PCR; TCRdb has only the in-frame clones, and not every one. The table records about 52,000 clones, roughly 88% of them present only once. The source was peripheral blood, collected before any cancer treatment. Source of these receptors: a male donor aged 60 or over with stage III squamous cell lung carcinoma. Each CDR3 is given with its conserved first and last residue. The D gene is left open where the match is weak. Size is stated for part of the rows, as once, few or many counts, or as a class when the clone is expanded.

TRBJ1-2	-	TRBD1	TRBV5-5	CASSLAGQVELYGYTF	TGTGCCAGCAGCTTGGCCGGACAGGTCGAACTCTATGGCTACACCTTC
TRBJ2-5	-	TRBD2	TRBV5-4	CASRSNGRQETQYF	TGTGCCAGCAGATCGAACGGGAGGCAGGAGACCCAGTACTTC
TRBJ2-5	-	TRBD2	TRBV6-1	CASSGTSVKTQYF	TGTGCCAGCAGTGGAACTAGCGTGAAGACCCAGTACTTC
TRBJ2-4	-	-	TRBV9	CASSVGGGLSTGAKNIQYF	TGTGCCAGCAGCGTAGGGGGAGGCCTATCCACGGGAGCCAAAAACATTCAGTACTTC
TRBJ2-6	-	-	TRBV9	CASSVALMAGANVLTF	TGTGCCAGCAGCGTAGCACTTATGGCTGGGGCCAACGTCCTGACTTTC
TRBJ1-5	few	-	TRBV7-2	CASSLQGNQPQHF	TGTGCCAGCAGCTTACAGGGTAATCAGCCCCAGCATTTT
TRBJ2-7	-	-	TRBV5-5	CASSFDYEQYF	TGTGCCAGCAGCTTTGACTACGAGCAGTACTTC
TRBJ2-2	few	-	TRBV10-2	CASFQPNTGELFF	TGCGCCAGCTTCCAACCGAACACCGGGGAGCTGTTTTTT
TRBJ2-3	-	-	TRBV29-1	CSVAGAGRTDTQYF	TGCAGCGTTGCAGGGGCCGGGCGCACAGATACGCAGTATTTT
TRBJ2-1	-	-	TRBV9	CASSEGGSYNEQFF	TGTGCCAGCAGCGAAGGAGGATCCTACAATGAGCAGTTCTTC
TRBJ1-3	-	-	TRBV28	CASIMTAQNTIYF	TGTGCCAGCATCATGACAGCTCAAAACACCATATATTTT
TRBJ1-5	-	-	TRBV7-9	CASSQYSNQPQHF	TGTGCCAGCAGCCAATACAGCAATCAGCCCCAGCATTTT
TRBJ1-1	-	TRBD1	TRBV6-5	CASNQDRGPGTEAFF	TGTGCCAGCAACCAGGACAGGGGGCCGGGCACTGAAGCTTTCTTT
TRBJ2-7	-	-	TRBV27	CASSLAGTNVQYF	TGTGCCAGCAGTTTAGCCGGGACAAATGTGCAGTACTTC
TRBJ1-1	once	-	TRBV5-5	CASSPFGWTEAFF	TGTGCCAGCAGCCCGTTTGGGTGGACTGAAGCTTTCTTT
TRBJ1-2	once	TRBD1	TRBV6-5	CASSYSSAGGFYGYTF	TGTGCCAGCAGTTACTCGAGTGCAGGGGGCTTCTATGGCTACACCTTC
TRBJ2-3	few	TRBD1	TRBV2	CASRDRGYSTDTQYF	TGTGCCAGCAGGGACAGGGGATATAGCACAGATACGCAGTATTTT
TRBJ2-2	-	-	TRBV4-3	CASSPAWAGELFF	TGCGCCAGCAGCCCCGCCTGGGCCGGGGAGCTGTTTTTT
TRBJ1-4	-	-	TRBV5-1	CASSFRDGEKLFF	TGCGCCAGCAGCTTTAGGGATGGGGAAAAACTGTTTTTT
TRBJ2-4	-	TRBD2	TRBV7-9	CASSPTGGATNIQYF	TGTGCCAGCAGCCCCACGGGAGGGGCGACGAACATTCAGTACTTC
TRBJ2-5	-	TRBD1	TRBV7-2	CASSLTTGGIETQYF	TGTGCCAGCAGCTTAACCACAGGGGGCATAGAGACCCAGTACTTC
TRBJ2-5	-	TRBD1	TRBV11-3	CASSLGQGLPYQETQYF	TGTGCCAGCAGCTTAGGACAGGGGTTACCGTACCAAGAGACCCAGTACTTC
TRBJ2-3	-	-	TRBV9	CAPSGTQYF	TGTGCCCCCTCAGGCACGCAGTATTTT
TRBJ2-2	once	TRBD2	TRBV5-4	CASSPELAGGPSGELFF	TGTGCCAGCAGCCCGGAACTAGCGGGAGGGCCGAGCGGGGAGCTGTTTTTT
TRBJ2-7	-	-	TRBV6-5	CAVKAPGPYEQYF	TGTGCCGTCAAGGCCCCTGGACCGTACGAGCAGTACTTC
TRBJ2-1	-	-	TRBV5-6	CASSLSRAVYNEQFF	TGTGCCAGCAGCTTAAGCAGGGCGGTCTACAATGAGCAGTTCTTC
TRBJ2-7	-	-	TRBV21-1	CASSPPGDRGYEQYF	TGTGCCAGCAGTCCCCCCGGGGACAGGGGCTACGAGCAGTACTTC
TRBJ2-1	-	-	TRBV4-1	CASSRVGSGGIYDEQFF	TGCGCCAGCAGCCGAGTCGGGAGTGGGGGGATTTACGATGAGCAGTTCTTC
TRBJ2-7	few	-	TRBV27	CASSLQGGNYEQYF	TGTGCCAGCAGTCTTCAGGGGGGGAACTACGAGCAGTACTTC
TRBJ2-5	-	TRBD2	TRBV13	CASSGGLAGIETQYF	TGTGCCAGCAGCGGCGGACTAGCGGGAATAGAGACCCAGTACTTC
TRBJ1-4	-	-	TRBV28	CASSYTPGTAGKLFF	TGTGCCAGCAGTTACACCCCTGGGACCGCGGGAAAACTGTTTTTT
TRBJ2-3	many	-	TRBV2	CASTLGYPDTQYF	TGTGCCAGCACCCTGGGCTATCCAGATACGCAGTATTTT
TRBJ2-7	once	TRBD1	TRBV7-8	CASSSSGTGLSYEQYF	TGTGCCAGCAGCTCATCCGGGACAGGGCTCTCCTACGAGCAGTACTTC
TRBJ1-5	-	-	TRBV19	CASSVGGRSRVRGNQPQHF	TGTGCCAGTAGTGTGGGGGGACGATCTAGGGTCAGAGGAAATCAGCCCCAGCATTTT
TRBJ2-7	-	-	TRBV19	CASSQRLTYEQYF	TGTGCCAGTAGTCAACGACTTACCTACGAGCAGTACTTC
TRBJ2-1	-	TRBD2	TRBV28	CASSTPTSGGGRQFF	TGTGCCAGCAGCACACCGACTAGCGGGGGGGGACGGCAGTTCTTC
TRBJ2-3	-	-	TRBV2	CASKGRWGITDTQYF	TGTGCCAGCAAAGGACGGTGGGGGATAACAGATACGCAGTATTTT
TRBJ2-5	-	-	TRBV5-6	CASGTPGTLQETQYF	TGTGCCAGCGGCACCCCCGGGACACTCCAAGAGACCCAGTACTTC
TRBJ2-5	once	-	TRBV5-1	CASSTRPGETQYF	TGCGCCAGCAGCACGAGACCTGGGGAGACCCAGTACTTC
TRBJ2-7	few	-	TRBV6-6	CASRRNREGLYEQYF	TGTGCCAGCAGGCGAAACAGGGAAGGGCTTTACGAGCAGTACTTC
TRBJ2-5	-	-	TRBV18	CASSPEETQYF	TGTGCCAGCTCACCAGAAGAGACCCAGTACTTC
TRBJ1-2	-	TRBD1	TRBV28	CASSLLVQGGLYGYTF	TGTGCCAGCAGTTTATTGGTACAGGGGGGATTATATGGCTACACCTTC